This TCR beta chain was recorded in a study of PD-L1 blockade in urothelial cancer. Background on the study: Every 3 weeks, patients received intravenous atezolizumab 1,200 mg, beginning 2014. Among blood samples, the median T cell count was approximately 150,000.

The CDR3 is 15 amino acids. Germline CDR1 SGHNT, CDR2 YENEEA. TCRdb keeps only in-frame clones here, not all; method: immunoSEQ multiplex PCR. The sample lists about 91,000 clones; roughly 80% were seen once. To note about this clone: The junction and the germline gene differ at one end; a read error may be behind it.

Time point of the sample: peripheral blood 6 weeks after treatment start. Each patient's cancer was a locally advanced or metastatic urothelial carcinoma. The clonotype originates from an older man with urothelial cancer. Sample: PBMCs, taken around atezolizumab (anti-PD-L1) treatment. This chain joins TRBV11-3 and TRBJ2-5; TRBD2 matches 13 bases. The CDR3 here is CASSLAGLAGEPQYF. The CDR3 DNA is TGTGCCAGCAGCTTGGCAGGACTAGCGGGAGAGCCCCAGTACTTC.